This T cell receptor (beta chain) was documented in a study of T-cell reconstitution after alpha-beta-depleted transplantation in children. Library preparation (for TCRbeta) was performed with unique molecular identifiers. Via MiXCR, TCRdb re-called the PCR reads, giving one row per CDR3 protein. Of 600,000 to 800,000 distinct CDR3 sequences listed, about 12% are singletons. V lost 0 bases and J lost 4, with 10 bases in between. The CDR3 runs 15 residues. The germline gives CDR1 SGHRS, CDR2 YFSETQ. Study-level results: Among T cells one year after transplant, newly produced cells accounted for most counts and diversity. Some patients' high day-60 TCRbeta diversity was traced to surviving recipient T cells and thymic progenitors. Several hundred expanded graft clones reportedly supplied alpha-beta T cells about two months after transplant.

This clonotype showed up just a few times. As yet, its antigen is unknown. The sequence was collected from a girl aged 2-9 years with congenital amegakaryocytic thrombocytopenia, due to receive a stem cell transplant. The rearrangement links TRBV5-1 to TRBJ2-2; no reliable D call. Sequences were derived from PBMCs, sampled before TCRalphabeta/CD19-depleted stem cell transplant. This chain's CDR3 is CASSLAYPSTGELFF. The DNA of the CDR3 is TGCGCCAGCAGCTTGGCCTACCCGAGCACCGGGGAGCTGTTTTTT.